This T cell receptor beta chain was captured in a study of T cell repertoires in cytomegalovirus infection. Study information: An indication of both CMV infection and matching HLA type came from public TCR beta signatures. Study observations and caveats: Carriage of CMV together with the relevant HLA was identifiable through cumulative public TCR beta family frequency. HLA-C-restricted CMV-specific TCR beta clonotypes prevailed in the ex vivo response.

TCRdb recomputed calls from the reads with MiXCR, one row per CDR3 protein. Counted here are fewer than 550,000 distinct CDR3 sequences, 15% to 20% occurring once; the ten biggest clones make up roughly 25%. The germline V gene has CDR1 LGHNT and CDR2 FRNRAP. The CDR3 loop spans 18 amino acids. V shed 9 bases and J 0 bases; nucleotides not matched to a gene: 20. This clonotype occurred many times. The antigen is unknown. This TCR derives from a human donor in good health (CMV status not recorded). Some clones in this sample may be carry-over from other donors' samples. This rearrangement joins TRBV12-5 to TRBJ2-7; TRBD1 matches at 7 bases. Material: CD8+ T cells from PBMCs. The CDR3 bases are TGTGCTAGCGTGGGGACCGGGACAGAAGGGGGTAGCTCCTACGAGCAGTACTTC. This translates into CASVGTGTEGGSSYEQYF.